The T cell receptor (beta chain) described here comes from a study of blood T cell repertoires in COVID-19. Background on the study: COVID-19 samples from acute and convalescent phases originated in the United States, Italy and Spain. T cells, B-cell-depleted T cells, or PBMCs provided the cDNA or gDNA that served as material.

In the authors' workflow: Amplification from reference gene primers served as the basis for estimated nucleated cell counts. Method: immunoSEQ multiplex PCR; TCRdb's copy keeps in-frame clones and lacks some. V and J calls and clone size come straight from that table; D and trimming were deduced from the DNA. The sample holds 440,000 or so clones, around 91% seen once. Trimming pared 0 bases from V and 7 bases from J, leaving 5 bases between. The CDR3 covers 13 residues. Per the germline V gene, CDR1 is SGHRS and CDR2 is YFSETQ. During active infection, Seattle patients enrolled and were then monitored through disease.

The V call is TRBV5-1, the J call TRBJ1-6; D possibly corresponds to TRBD1 (5 bases). The clonotype comes from a woman between 40 and 55 years old with COVID-19, enrolled during active disease. The sequencing input was peripheral blood. CDR3 loop: CASSLGGNSPLHF. The CDR3 coding sequence is TGCGCCAGCAGCTTGGGGGGCAATTCACCCCTCCACTTT.